Each of the 17 T cell receptor beta chains below was sequenced from the same sample in a study of shared T cell receptors in the human thymus. Produced via immunoSEQ multiplex PCR; TCRdb's table is partial and in-frame only. In the table there are under 850,000 clones, around nine tenths of which are singletons. This sample was shared with a second study, whose subject was human thymus T cells.

The sample consisted of thymocytes. The receptors originated from a boy in the first two years of life with a congenital heart defect.

V and J are TRBV12-5 and TRBJ1-5; D is ambiguous. CDR1 and CDR2 from the germline V gene are LGHNT and FRNRAP. The V gene lost 1 base and the J gene lost 7 bases, with 8 bases spanning the gap. There are 13 residues in the CDR3. CDR3 region: CASGLGQGQPQHF. The CDR3, as DNA: TGTGCTAGTGGTTTGGGACAAGGACAGCCCCAGCATTTT.

This clone was seen a single time. The CDR3 reads CASSEFTREPFLNTEAFF. DNA of the CDR3: TGTGCCAGCAGTGAATTTACGAGAGAGCCATTTTTGAACACTGAAGCTTTCTTT. The chain recombines TRBV2 with TRBJ1-1; D remains ambiguous. Deletions cut 2 bases from V and 0 bases from J, with 19 bases between. The CDR3 totals 18 residues. Germline CDR1 reads SNHLY; CDR2 reads FYNNEI.

The gene calls are TRBV29-1 and TRBJ1-2, with 7 nucleotides matching TRBD1. Germline CDR1 is SQVTM and CDR2 is ANQGSEA. CDR3 size: 18 residues. With V trimmed by 0 bases and J by 4 bases, 17 bases remained unmatched. The CDR3 DNA follows: TGCAGCGTTGAAGACAGGGCTGCTAGGGGGCCTGTCCCCTATGGCTACACCTTC. Protein product: CSVEDRAARGPVPYGYTF. Together with reference TRBV29-1 and TRBJ1-2, the CDR3 gives the full variable domain: SAVISQKPSRDICQRGTSLTIQCQVDSQVTMMFWYRQQPGQSLTLIATANQGSEATYESGFVIDKFPISRPNLTFSTLTVSNMSPEDSSIYLCSVEDRAARGPVPYGYTFGSGTRLTVV.

V usage is TRBV4-1 and J usage is TRBJ2-5; D is perhaps TRBD1 (6 bases). The ends were cut back, 4 bases at V and 5 bases at J, with 17 bases in the middle. The CDR3 totals 15 residues. Germline-derived CDR1 and CDR2 are MGHRA and YSYEKL. The CDR3, as DNA: TGCGCCAGCAGCCGCCTCGGACAGTCGGACGAGACCCAGTACTTC. Encoded protein: CASSRLGQSDETQYF.

The chain joins TRBV29-1 to TRBJ2-7; D unclear. Germline V gene data show CDR1 as SQVTM and CDR2 as ANQGSEA. The V and J ends lost 7 bases and 0 bases respectively, with 16 bases between them. The CDR3 covers 14 residues. The CDR3, as DNA: TGCAGCGCAGCCCTACAGTCGAGCTCCTACGAGCAGTACTTC. Protein sequence: CSAALQSSSYEQYF.

CDR3 DNA sequence: TGTGCCAGCAGCTTACAGTTCAACTATGGCTACACCTTC. It specifies CASSLQFNYGYTF. The chain couples TRBV5-6 to TRBJ1-2; D gene ambiguous. The length of the CDR3 is 13 residues. With 2 bases removed from V and 2 bases from J, the gap between germline ends came to 7 bases. Germline V gene lookup returns CDR1 SGHDT and CDR2 YYEEEE. Full variable domain (rest looked up from reference TRBV5-6 and TRBJ1-2): DAGVTQSPTHLIKTRGQQVTLRCSPKSGHDTVSWYQQALGQGPQFIFQYYEEEERQRGNFPDRFSGHQFPNYSSELNVNALLLGDSALYLCASSLQFNYGYTFGSGTRLTVV.

The gene calls are TRBV19 and TRBJ2-7, with TRBD2 matching 16 bases. Germline trimming cut 5 bases from V and 2 bases from J; bases unmatched to any gene: 12. The germline CDR1 and CDR2 sequences are LNHDA and SQIVND (reference sequence). The CDR3 covers 19 residues. The chain's CDR3 is CASSPGLAGGRSKTYEQYF. As DNA, the CDR3 is TGTGCCAGTAGTCCGGGACTAGCGGGAGGGCGGTCGAAGACCTACGAGCAGTACTTC.

This clone came up once. The CDR3 DNA is TGTGCCAGCAGCCCACGGGTGAGGAGGGCCCGGATCTACGAGCAGTACTTC. It yields the protein CASSPRVRRARIYEQYF. This rearrangement joins TRBV11-2 to TRBJ2-7; D is possibly TRBD2 (6 bases). The CDR3 has 17 residues. The V and J ends lost 5 bases and 3 bases respectively, with 23 bases between them. Germline lookup yields CDR1 SGHAT and CDR2 FQNNGV.

The chain employs TRBV7-6 and TRBJ2-1; 13 nucleotides line up with TRBD2. With V trimmed by 4 bases and J by 0 bases, 12 bases remained unmatched. The CDR3 runs to 20 residues. Germline CDR1 reads SGHVS; CDR2 reads FNYEAQ. CDR3 sequence reads: CASSYPTSGRAFSSYNEQFF. CDR3 coding DNA: TGTGCCAGCAGCTACCCTACTAGCGGGAGGGCCTTTAGCTCCTACAATGAGCAGTTCTTC.

This chain links TRBV18 with TRBJ2-5, with D tentatively TRBD1 (6 bases). The V end lost 4 bases, the J end lost 5 bases, and 17 bases lay between the germline ends. The CDR3 length is 15 residues. Germline V gene sequence: CDR1 KGHSH, CDR2 LQKENI. For the CDR3, the DNA is TGTGCCAGCTCACTCACCCCAGGGGTAGGGGAGACCCAGTACTTC. It yields the protein CASSLTPGVGETQYF.

This chain connects TRBV25-1 to TRBJ1-1; 10 nucleotides agree with TRBD1. Germline V gene data show CDR1 as MGHDK and CDR2 as SYGVNS. CDR3 length: 16 amino acids. Trimming removed 4 bases from V and 3 bases from J; junction bases left unmatched: 8. The CDR3 DNA sequence: TGTGCCAGCAGTGGATTCGGGACAGGGGACGACACTGAAGCTTTCTTT. The encoded protein is CASSGFGTGDDTEAFF.

This chain links TRBV5-4 with TRBJ1-2, with TRBD1 matching over 10 bases. V trimming: 2 bases; J trimming: 6 bases; junction bases outside the gene matches: 4. The CDR3 length is 14 residues. Germline CDR1 reads SGHNT; CDR2 reads YYREEE (reference sequence). CDR3 nucleotides: TGTGCCAGCAGCTTCCGACAGGGGGCTAATGGCTACACCTTC. Its protein product is CASSFRQGANGYTF.

V and J are TRBV19 and TRBJ2-3, with 10 bases matching TRBD2. CDR3 length equals 18 residues. CDR1 LNHDA and CDR2 SQIVND come from the germline V gene (reference sequence). V lost 6 bases to trimming and J lost 6 bases; unmatched junction nucleotides: 18. CDR3 bases: TGTGCCAGTAGAAGAGCGCCTAGCGGGAGTTCGGAGGTGGATACGCAGTATTTT. It encodes CASRRAPSGSSEVDTQYF.

The chain couples TRBV2 to TRBJ2-1; 10 bases line up with TRBD2. The CDR3 extends over 11 amino acids. Germline loops: CDR1 SNHLY, CDR2 FYNNEI. The junction had 3 bases not matched to a gene; V was cut back by 7 bases and J by 12 bases. CDR3 in amino acids: CASNRTSGQFF. Here the CDR3 DNA reads TGTGCCAGCAATCGGACTAGCGGGCAGTTCTTC.

The rearrangement uses TRBV30 and TRBJ2-1, with D tentatively TRBD2 (6 bases). The CDR3 runs 17 residues. CDR1 and CDR2 (germline): GTSNPN, SVGIG (reference sequence). The ends were cut back, 0 bases at V and 4 bases at J, with 19 bases in the middle. The CDR3 region is CAWSVPGGKRIYNEQFF. The CDR3 DNA reads as TGTGCCTGGAGTGTACCGGGCGGGAAGCGGATTTACAATGAGCAGTTCTTC. Drawing the rest from reference TRBV30 and TRBJ2-1, the complete variable domain is SQTIHQWPATLVQPVGSPLSLECTVEGTSNPNLYWYRQAAGRGLQLLFYSVGIGQISSEVPQNLSASRPQDRQFILSSKKLLLSDSGFYLCAWSVPGGKRIYNEQFFGPGTRLTVL.

J is TRBJ2-7 and V is TRBV9, with D unresolved. There are 15 residues in the CDR3. Germline-derived CDR1 and CDR2 are SGDLS and YYNGEE. Trimming stripped 2 bases from V and 0 bases from J, with 12 bases between. This CDR3 is CASSVGVSFSYEQYF. The CDR3, as DNA: TGTGCCAGCAGCGTGGGCGTCTCGTTCTCCTACGAGCAGTACTTC.

The gene calls are TRBV2 and TRBJ1-1; the match to TRBD1 covers 12 bases. Germline values: CDR1 SNHLY, CDR2 FYNNEI. The CDR3 is made up of 15 amino acids. The V and J ends lost 10 bases and 1 base, in that order; junction bases with no gene match: 7. The CDR3 is CAKVPGQGANTEAFF. In DNA, the CDR3 is TGTGCCAAAGTCCCGGGACAGGGGGCGAACACTGAAGCTTTCTTT.